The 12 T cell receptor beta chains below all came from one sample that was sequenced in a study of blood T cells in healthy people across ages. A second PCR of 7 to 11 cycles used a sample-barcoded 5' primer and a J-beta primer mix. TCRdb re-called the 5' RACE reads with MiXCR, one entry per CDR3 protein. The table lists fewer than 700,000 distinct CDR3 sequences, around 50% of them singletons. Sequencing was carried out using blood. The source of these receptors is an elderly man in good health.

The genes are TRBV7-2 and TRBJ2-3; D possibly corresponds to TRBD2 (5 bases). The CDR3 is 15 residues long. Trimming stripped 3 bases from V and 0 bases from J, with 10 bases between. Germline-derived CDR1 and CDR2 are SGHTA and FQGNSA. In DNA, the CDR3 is TGTGCCAGCAGCTTTACCGGGATTAGCACAGATACGCAGTATTTT. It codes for CASSFTGISTDTQYF. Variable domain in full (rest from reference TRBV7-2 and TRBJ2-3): GAGVSQSPSNKVTEKGKDVELRCDPISGHTALYWYRQSLGQGLEFLIYFQGNSAPDKSGLPSDRFSAERTGGSVSTLTIQRTQQEDSAVYLCASSFTGISTDTQYFGPGTRLTVL.

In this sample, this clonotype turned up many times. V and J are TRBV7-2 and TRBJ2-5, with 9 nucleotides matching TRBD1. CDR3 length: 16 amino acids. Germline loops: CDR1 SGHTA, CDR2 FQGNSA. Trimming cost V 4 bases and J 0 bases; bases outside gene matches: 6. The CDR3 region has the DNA TGTGCCAGCAGCTCGGGGACAGGGTTTTACCAAGAGACCCAGTACTTC. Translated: CASSSGTGFYQETQYF.

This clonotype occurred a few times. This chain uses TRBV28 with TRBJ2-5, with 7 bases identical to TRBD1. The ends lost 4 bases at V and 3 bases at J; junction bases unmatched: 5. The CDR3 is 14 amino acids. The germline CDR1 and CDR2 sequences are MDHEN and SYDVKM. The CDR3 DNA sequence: TGTGCCAGCAGTTCTAACAGGGGTAAAGAGACCCAGTACTTC. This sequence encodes CASSSNRGKETQYF.

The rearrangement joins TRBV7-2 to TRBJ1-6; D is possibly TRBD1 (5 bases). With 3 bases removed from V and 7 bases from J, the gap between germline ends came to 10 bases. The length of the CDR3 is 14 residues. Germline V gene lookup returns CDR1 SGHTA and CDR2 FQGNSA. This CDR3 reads CASSFGGRNSPLHF. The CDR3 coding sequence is TGTGCCAGCAGCTTCGGGGGTCGGAATTCACCCCTCCACTTT. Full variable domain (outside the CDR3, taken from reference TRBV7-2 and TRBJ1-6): GAGVSQSPSNKVTEKGKDVELRCDPISGHTALYWYRQSLGQGLEFLIYFQGNSAPDKSGLPSDRFSAERTGGSVSTLTIQRTQQEDSAVYLCASSFGGRNSPLHFGNGTRLTVT.

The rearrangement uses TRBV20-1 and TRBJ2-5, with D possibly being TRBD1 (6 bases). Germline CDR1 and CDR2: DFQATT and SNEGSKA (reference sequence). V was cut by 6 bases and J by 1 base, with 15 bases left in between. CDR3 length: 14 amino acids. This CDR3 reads CSAPDRSPQETQYF. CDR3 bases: TGCAGTGCCCCCGACAGGAGTCCCCAAGAGACCCAGTACTTC.

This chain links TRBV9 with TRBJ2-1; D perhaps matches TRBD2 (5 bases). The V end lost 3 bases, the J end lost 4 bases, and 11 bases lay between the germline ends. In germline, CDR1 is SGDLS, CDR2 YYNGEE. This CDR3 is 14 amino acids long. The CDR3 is CASSESGGYNEQFF. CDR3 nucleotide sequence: TGTGCCAGCAGCGAGAGCGGCGGGTACAATGAGCAGTTCTTC.

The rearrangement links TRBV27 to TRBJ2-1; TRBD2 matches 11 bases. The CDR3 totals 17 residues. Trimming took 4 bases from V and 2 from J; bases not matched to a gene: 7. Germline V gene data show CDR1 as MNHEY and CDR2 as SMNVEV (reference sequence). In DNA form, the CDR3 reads TGTGCCAGCAGTTCCGGACTAGCGGGTTTCACCTACAATGAGCAGTTCTTC. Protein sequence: CASSSGLAGFTYNEQFF.

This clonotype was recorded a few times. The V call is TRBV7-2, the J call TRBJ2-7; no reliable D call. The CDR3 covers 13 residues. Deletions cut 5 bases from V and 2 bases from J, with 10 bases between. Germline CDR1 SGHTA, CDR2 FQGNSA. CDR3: CASSASRAYEQYF. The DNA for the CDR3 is TGTGCCAGCAGCGCCTCCCGGGCCTACGAGCAGTACTTC.

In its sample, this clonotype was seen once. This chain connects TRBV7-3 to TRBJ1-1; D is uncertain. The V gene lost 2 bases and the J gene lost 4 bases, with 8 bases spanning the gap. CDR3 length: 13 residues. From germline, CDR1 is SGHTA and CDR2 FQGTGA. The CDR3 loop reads CASSLSPGTEAFF. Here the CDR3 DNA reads TGTGCCAGCAGCTTATCGCCTGGCACTGAAGCTTTCTTT.

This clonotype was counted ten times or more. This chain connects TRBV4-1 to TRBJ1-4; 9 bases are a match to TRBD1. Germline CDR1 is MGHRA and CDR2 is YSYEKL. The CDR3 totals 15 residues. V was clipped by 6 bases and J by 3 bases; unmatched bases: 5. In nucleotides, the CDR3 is TGCGCCAGCAGTGACACAGGGGGCCCTAATGAAAAACTGTTTTTT. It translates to CASSDTGGPNEKLFF.

The CDR3 DNA follows: TGCGCCAGCAATCGGGGCGGGGGGTACGAGCAGTACTTC. Encoded protein: CASNRGGGYEQYF. The J gene is TRBJ2-5, the V gene TRBV5-1; 8 nucleotides align to TRBD2. The better agreement between TRBJ2-7 and the DNA end casts doubt on the J call. Looked up from germline, CDR1 is SGHRS and CDR2 is YFSETQ. The CDR3 loop spans 13 amino acids.

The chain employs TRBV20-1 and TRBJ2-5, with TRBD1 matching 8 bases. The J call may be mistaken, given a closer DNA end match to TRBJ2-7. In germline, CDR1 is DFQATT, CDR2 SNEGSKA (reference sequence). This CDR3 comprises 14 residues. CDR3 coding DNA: TGCAGTGCTAGAAGGGGACAGGCACAGTACGAGCAGTACTTC. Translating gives CSARRGQAQYEQYF.